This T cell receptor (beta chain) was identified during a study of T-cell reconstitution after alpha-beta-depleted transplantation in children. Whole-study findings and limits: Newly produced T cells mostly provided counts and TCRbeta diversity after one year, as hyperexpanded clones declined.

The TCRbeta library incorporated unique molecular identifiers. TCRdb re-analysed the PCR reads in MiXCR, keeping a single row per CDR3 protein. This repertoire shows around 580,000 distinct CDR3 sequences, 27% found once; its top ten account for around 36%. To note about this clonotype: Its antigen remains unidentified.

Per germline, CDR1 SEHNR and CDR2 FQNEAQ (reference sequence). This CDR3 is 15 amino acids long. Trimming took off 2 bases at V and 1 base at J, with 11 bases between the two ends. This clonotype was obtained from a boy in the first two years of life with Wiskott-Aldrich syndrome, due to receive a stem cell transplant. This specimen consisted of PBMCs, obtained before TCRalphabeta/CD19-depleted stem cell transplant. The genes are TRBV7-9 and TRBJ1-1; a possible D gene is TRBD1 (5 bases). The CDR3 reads CASSLFAGTNTEAFF. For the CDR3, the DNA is TGTGCCAGCAGCTTATTTGCGGGGACGAACACTGAAGCTTTCTTT.